This T cell receptor (beta chain) was recorded in a study of T cells after yellow fever vaccination. This clonotype was seen more than once but under ten times. Its antigen is unidentified. Study-wide points: Most clones from primary vaccination were detected again post-booster (96% CD4, 88% CD8).

TCRdb itself ran the 5' RACE reads through MiXCR, one entry per CDR3 protein. Of 300,000 to 350,000 distinct CDR3 sequences in the sample, approximately 4.3% were seen once. Trimming removed 8 bases at V and 5 bases at J, with 21 bases between. The CDR3 covers 14 residues. Per the germline V gene, CDR1 is GTSNPN and CDR2 is SVGIG (reference sequence). The J gene is TRBJ1-2, the V gene TRBV30, with D maybe TRBD1 (6 bases). The source is a man between 18 and 29 years old who received the YFV17D yellow fever vaccine. This specimen consisted of PBMCs, obtained 15 days after the yellow fever booster vaccination. The CDR3 sequence is CAQKPRDRPYGYTF. For the CDR3, the DNA is TGTGCCCAAAAACCCCGCGACAGGCCTTATGGCTACACCTTC.